This TCR beta chain was recovered during a study of cytomegalovirus exposure and HLA in healthy donors (dated by TCRdb to 2016 to 2017). Background for the entire study: An earlier analysis of some 550 of the donors reported approximately 270 Gb of sequence data and 100 million to 140 million unique TCR beta sequences from some 180 million T cells. A separate validation cohort of 90 to 150 different subjects was used in addition to the 666-subject first cohort. In an earlier analysis of a few hundred of the donors, high-throughput TCR beta sequencing was used to judge whether each TCR beta V gene segment behaved as functional or pseudogenic. To predict cytomegalovirus infection status, the study brought together high-throughput TCR immunosequencing, statistical association of individual TCRs with disease status, and machine learning. An early release that covered about 600 HLA-typed donors contained about 300 gigabases of sequencing data and tens of millions of unique TCR sequences. Every discovery cohort repertoire had been produced on one sequencing platform. Across around 400 genotyped donors of the cohort, an average of roughly 200,000 unique TCR beta nucleotide sequences per donor were sequenced, and 15% to 20% of those sequences were non-productive. The study aimed to test whether signatures of past pathogen exposure could be identified by cataloging public T cell receptors. In a later analysis, previously published TCR beta repertoires from about 640 donors were re-analyzed and high-resolution HLA genotyping was added so that TCR occurrence patterns could be studied. Genome-wide SNP genotypes for about three fifths of the 666 donors were used in a later genetic analysis, which treated that subset as a discovery cohort. Because of strong linkage in the cohort, roughly five DR-DQ haplotypes were treated as single units for association and clustering. Typing coverage varied by locus: about 620-630 donors for A, B, C, DRB1 and DQB1; 522 for DQA1; around 610 for DPA1; fewer than 480 for DPB1. Of the approximately 400 genotyped donors, approximately 81% were placed in the genetic ancestry cluster associated with self-reported Caucasian donors. Rather than using new phenotypic data, the later analysis identified candidate immune exposures from TCR beta sequences and from how often those sequences occurred across donors. Class I and class II HLA loci were covered by the typing at four-digit resolution. The T cell repertoires of under 750 subjects were profiled by immunosequencing and related to cytomegalovirus serostatus. Donor age, sex, ethnicity and CMV serostatus were compiled alongside the repertoire data. On the study overall, not on this receptor specifically: Correlated functional status among segregating V segments might reflect linkage disequilibrium, but an unknown experimental factor could not be ruled out. A few of the identified cytomegalovirus-associated TCR beta chains were confirmed in vitro to be specific for cytomegalovirus antigens. In a later analysis, HLA-associated TCR beta chains were found to be more clonally expanded and to have lower generation probabilities than equally common non-associated chains. According to a later analysis, TCR association rates differed among HLA loci, with DRB1 alleles showing the most associated TCRs and HLA-C alleles showing the fewest. A group of highly shared sequence variants was considered likely to be a technical artifact of the sequencing pipeline. The cohort was sequenced for TCR beta chains only, and without alpha or paired-chain data the features that could be detected were limited. The authors suggested that the approach could potentially be generalized to other disease states and immunological phenotypes. The earlier analysis of about 600 of the donors excluded approximately 15 rarely observed V segments, including chromosome 9 orphons, because counts were too low. A later genetic analysis reported fewer N-insertions in productive TCRs among donors in an Asian-associated ancestry cluster than the roughly 650-donor mean. Most TCR sequences were observed very rarely across donors, whereas some public TCRs were present in many individuals. In an earlier analysis of 500 to 650 of the donors, most TCR beta V segments appeared in productive rearrangements about 90% or about 30% of the time, broadly matching IMGT annotations. A further reported finding was that TCR beta sequences accurately predicted the HLA-A and HLA-B alleles for most subjects in the first cohort. Because HLA typing was unavailable for some donors at each locus, only the typed subset was used in association tests. An association between a missense DCLRE1C variant and V-gene and J-gene trimming of TCR beta chains was found in a later genetic analysis and replicated in an independent cohort. A later analysis found that most CMV-associated TCR beta chains appeared HLA-restricted, with HLA associations seemingly driven largely by CMV exposure. The classifier was reported to diagnose cytomegalovirus status with high specificity and sensitivity in both the original and validation cohorts. At a false discovery rate of 0.05, a later analysis linked 15,000 to 20,000 TCR beta sequences to specific HLA alleles. In a later analysis, several top co-occurrence clusters were reported to appear linked to parvovirus B19, influenza, CMV and Epstein-Barr virus. Immune exposure information for the cohort was limited to CMV serostatus. The study listed 150 to 200 TCR beta chains as associated with cytomegalovirus. Roughly uniform sequencing depth across donors was assumed in presence/absence analyses, although this assumption may not hold. Assigning TCR associations to individual alleles was difficult when HLA alleles, especially DR and DQ, strongly co-occurred.

The cohort consisted of approximately 690 healthy bone marrow donors. All cohort members were sampled while nominally healthy, although unrecorded immune exposures were likely present. The donor was CMV seronegative and belonged to the group of around 350 seronegative cohort members. A peripheral blood sample was collected from each donor, and TCR beta sequencing was performed on peripheral blood mononuclear cells. Genomic DNA was extracted from the blood cell samples with the Qiagen DNeasy Blood Extraction Kit. This clone has a handful of counts. It lacks a known antigen. Per-base qualities were not stored, and no clone one base away is much larger. The library was built by means of the immunoSEQ multiplex PCR assay. A mixture of 60 forward primers for TCR Vbeta segments and 13 reverse primers for TCR Jbeta segments was used in the multiplex PCR. The CDR3 region of rearranged TCR beta genes was amplified from genomic DNA by a multiplex PCR assay. The amplified TCR beta libraries were sequenced on the Illumina HiSeq System as 87-base-pair reads. As for how the authors treated the data: A later analysis counted approximately 74 million unique TCR beta chains across the approximately 700 repertoires, and roughly 10 million of these chains were shared by at least two donors. Raw reads were error-corrected and collapsed into unique sequences with a nearest-neighbor algorithm that merged closely related sequences to remove PCR and sequencing errors. To assign V, D and J gene segments, CDR3 sequences were aligned to IMGT reference sequences. For a sequence to be retained, a match of at least six nucleotides was required to both a V gene segment and a J gene segment. A rearrangement was called productive if the CDR3 had no stop codons and remained in frame with V and J, and every other rearrangement was called non-productive. CDR3 was defined according to IMGT convention as the region running from the second conserved V-encoded cysteine to the conserved J-encoded phenylalanine. The earlier analysis of 450 to 750 of the donors excluded any sequence lacking an unambiguous match to a single V gene segment. An earlier analysis of approximately 590 of the donors called V segments functional above 56.7% productive rearrangements and segregating when the between-donor standard deviation exceeded 5%. A statistical classification framework was built for diagnosing cytomegalovirus status from the catalog of TCR beta chain sequences. In a later analysis, TCR nucleotide sequences were compared against IMGT/GENE-DB human TR gene sequences so that V and J genes could be assigned. In a later analysis, CDR3 sequences and most-parsimonious VDJ recombination scenarios were assigned using the TCRdist pipeline. In a later analysis, every TCR beta chain was defined by the combination of its CDR3 amino acid sequence and its V-gene family, and reads without a unique V-gene family were dropped. In a later analysis, fewer than 600 highly shared, low-generation-probability nucleotide sequences were removed to address suspected cross-contamination and a sequencing artifact. In a later analysis, a clonal expansion index for each public chain was calculated from normalized within-repertoire ranks of inferred template counts. Generation probabilities in a later analysis came from a VDJ recombination model fitted to out-of-frame rearrangements, and those results were checked against IGoR. Hypergeometric tests were used in a later analysis to score TCR-TCR, TCR-HLA and TCR-CMV co-occurrence, with a repertoire-size bias correction applied to the TCR pairs. False discovery rates were estimated in a later analysis by permuting HLA or CMV assignments 20 times. In a later analysis, co-occurring TCRs were grouped with DBSCAN, and TCRdist sequence similarity was added when clustering was performed within HLA-allele-positive subsets. Repertoires with fewer than 30,000 or more than 120,000 public chains were left out of co-occurrence clustering, as were four to six repertoires with anomalous nucleotide sharing. TCRdb obtained this table from immuneACCESS and retained in-frame rearrangements with V and J assigned. These tables miss some clones; where compared with another copy, unresolved V genes account for less than half of the shortfall, and the remainder is unexplained. Clone size and V and J calls were adopted from that table, with D and trimming inferred from the DNA. This sample holds 75,000 to 90,000 clones; about 80% were observed only once. Of the sample, 3% to 3.5% is held by the ten largest clones.

This receptor was obtained from a man aged 50-60 years in good health and CMV-seronegative. The sample comprised PBMCs.

The DNA sequence reads TGTGCCAGCAGCCAAGATTTGCGGGGGCCTCAGACCCAGTACTTC. Its amino acids are CASSQDLRGPQTQYF. The chain links TRBV4-2 with TRBJ2-5; TRBD2 might be the D gene, on 7 matching bases. The CDR3 runs 15 residues from the cysteine to the phenylalanine. Only the CDR3 part of the read is kept: 45 bases, read in frame from the first base. Reading the germline V gene gives CDR1 LGHNA and CDR2 YNFKEQ. Trimming costs V 0 bases and J 6 bases, and their ends lie 14 bases apart.